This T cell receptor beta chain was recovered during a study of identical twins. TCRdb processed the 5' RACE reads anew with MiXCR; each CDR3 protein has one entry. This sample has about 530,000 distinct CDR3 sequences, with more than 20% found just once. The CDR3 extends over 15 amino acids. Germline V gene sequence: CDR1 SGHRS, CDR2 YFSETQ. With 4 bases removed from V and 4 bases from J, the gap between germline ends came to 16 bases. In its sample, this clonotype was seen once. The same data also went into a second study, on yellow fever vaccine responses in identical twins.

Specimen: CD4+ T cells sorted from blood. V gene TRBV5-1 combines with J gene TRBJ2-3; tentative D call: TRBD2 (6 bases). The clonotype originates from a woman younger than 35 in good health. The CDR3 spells CASSPRGGKADTQYF. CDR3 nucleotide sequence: TGCGCCAGCAGCCCTAGGGGCGGGAAGGCAGATACGCAGTATTTT.